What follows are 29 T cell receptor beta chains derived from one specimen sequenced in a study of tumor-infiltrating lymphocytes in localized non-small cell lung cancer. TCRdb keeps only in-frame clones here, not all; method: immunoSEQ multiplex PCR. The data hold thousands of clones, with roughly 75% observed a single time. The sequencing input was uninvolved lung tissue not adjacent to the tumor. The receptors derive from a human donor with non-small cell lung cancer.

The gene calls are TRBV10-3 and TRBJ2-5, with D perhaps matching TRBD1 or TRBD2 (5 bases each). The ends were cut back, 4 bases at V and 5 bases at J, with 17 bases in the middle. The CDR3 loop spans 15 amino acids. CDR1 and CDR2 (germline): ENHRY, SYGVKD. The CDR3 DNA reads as TGTGCCATCAGTGGGAGGCAGGGATCCTTGGAGACCCAGTACTTC. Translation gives CAISGRQGSLETQYF.

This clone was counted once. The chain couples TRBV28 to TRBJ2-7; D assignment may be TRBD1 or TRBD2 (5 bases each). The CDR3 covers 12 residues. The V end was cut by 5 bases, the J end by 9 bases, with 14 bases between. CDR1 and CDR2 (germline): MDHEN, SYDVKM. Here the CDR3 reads CASSTGSQGQYF. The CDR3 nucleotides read TGTGCCAGCAGTACGGGGTCCCAGGGGCAGTACTTC.

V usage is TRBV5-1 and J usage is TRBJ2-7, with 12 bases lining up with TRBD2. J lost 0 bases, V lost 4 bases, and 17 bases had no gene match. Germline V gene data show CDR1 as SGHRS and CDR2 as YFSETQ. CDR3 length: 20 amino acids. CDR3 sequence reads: CASSPFSTSGSERSSYEQYF. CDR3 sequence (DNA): TGCGCCAGCAGCCCTTTCTCGACTAGCGGGAGTGAGCGGAGCTCCTACGAGCAGTACTTC.

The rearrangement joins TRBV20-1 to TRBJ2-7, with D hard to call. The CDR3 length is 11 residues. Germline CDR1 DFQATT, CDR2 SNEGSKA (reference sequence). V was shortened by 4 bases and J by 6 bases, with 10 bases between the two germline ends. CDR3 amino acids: CSAKIIAEQYF. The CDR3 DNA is TGCAGTGCTAAAATAATCGCCGAGCAGTACTTC.

The CDR3 loop reads CSVVPDRQGYTEAFF. Written as DNA, the CDR3 is TGCAGCGTTGTTCCGGACAGGCAAGGATATACTGAAGCTTTCTTT. V is TRBV29-1 and J is TRBJ1-1; TRBD1 aligns across 7 bases. V lost 4 bases to trimming and J lost 5 bases; unmatched junction nucleotides: 13. Germline CDR1 reads SQVTM; CDR2 reads ANQGSEA. The CDR3 spans 15 residues.

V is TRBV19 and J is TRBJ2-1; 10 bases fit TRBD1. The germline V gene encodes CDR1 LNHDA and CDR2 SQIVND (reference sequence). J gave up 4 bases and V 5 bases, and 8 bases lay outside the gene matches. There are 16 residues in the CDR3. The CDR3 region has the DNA TGTGCCAGTAGTTACAGGGCGGGACAGGGGTACAATGAGCAGTTCTTC. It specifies CASSYRAGQGYNEQFF.

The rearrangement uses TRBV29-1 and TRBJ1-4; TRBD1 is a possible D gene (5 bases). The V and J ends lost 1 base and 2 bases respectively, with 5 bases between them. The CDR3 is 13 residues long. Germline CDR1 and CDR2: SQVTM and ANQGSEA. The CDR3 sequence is CSVEGGTNEKLFF. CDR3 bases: TGCAGCGTTGAAGGGGGCACTAATGAAAAACTGTTTTTT.

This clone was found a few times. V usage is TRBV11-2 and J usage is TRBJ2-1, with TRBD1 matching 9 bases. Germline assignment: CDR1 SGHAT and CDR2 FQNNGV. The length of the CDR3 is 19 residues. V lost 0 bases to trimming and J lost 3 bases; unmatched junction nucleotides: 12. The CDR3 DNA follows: TGTGCCAGCAGCTTAGAAGTGGGACAGGGACGGCGGGGCTACAATGAGCAGTTCTTC. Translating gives CASSLEVGQGRRGYNEQFF.

The CDR3 loop is CASSSYGTSTYEQYF. Written as DNA, the CDR3 is TGTGCCAGCAGTTCGTACGGGACGAGCACCTACGAGCAGTACTTC. The chain recombines TRBV27 with TRBJ2-7; either TRBD1 or TRBD2 may supply D (5 bases each). The CDR3 contains 15 residues. The germline V gene encodes CDR1 MNHEY and CDR2 SMNVEV (reference sequence). Trimming removed 4 bases at V and 2 bases at J, with 15 bases between.

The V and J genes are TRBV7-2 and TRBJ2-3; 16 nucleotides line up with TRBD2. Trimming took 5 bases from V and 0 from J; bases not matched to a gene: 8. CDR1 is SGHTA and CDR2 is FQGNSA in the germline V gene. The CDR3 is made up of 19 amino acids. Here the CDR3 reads CASSPQGTSGRASTDTQYF. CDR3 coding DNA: TGTGCCAGCAGCCCGCAGGGGACTAGCGGGAGGGCGAGCACAGATACGCAGTATTTT.

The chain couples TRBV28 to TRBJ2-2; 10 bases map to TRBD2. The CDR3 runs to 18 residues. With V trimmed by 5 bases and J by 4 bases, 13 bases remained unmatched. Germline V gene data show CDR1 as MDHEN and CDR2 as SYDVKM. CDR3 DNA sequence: TGTGCCAGCAGTCCCCAGCGGGAGGGCCAATGGGTCACCGGGGAGCTGTTTTTT. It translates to CASSPQREGQWVTGELFF.

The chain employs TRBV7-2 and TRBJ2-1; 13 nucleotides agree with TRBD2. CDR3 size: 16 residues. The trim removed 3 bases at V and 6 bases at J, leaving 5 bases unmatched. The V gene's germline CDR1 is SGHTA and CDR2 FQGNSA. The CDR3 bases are TGTGCCAGCAGCTTCGGTGGGACTAGCGGGATCAATGAGCAGTTCTTC. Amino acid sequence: CASSFGGTSGINEQFF.

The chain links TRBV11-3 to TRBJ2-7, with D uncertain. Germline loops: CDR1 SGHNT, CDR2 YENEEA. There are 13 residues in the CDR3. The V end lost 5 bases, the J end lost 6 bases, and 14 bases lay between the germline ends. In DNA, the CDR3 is TGTGCCAGCAGCCCTAATTCTCGGGCCGAGCAGTACTTC. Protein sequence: CASSPNSRAEQYF.

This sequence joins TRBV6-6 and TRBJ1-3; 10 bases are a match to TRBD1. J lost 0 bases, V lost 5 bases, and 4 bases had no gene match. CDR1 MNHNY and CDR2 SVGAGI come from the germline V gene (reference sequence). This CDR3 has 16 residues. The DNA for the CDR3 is TGTGCCAGCAGTGGGACAGGGGCCAGCTCTGGAAACACCATATATTTT. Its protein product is CASSGTGASSGNTIYF.

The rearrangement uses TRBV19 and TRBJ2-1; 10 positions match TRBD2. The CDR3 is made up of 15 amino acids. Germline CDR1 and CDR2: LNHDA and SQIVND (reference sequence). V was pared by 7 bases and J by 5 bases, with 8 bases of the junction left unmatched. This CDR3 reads CASTPRTSGNNEQFF. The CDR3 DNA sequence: TGTGCCAGTACCCCACGGACTAGCGGAAACAATGAGCAGTTCTTC.

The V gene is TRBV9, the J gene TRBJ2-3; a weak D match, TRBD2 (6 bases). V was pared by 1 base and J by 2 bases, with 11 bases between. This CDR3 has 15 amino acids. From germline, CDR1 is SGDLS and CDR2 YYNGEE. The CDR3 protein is CASSVTGVVTDTQYF. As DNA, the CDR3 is TGTGCCAGCAGCGTAACGGGGGTCGTCACAGATACGCAGTATTTT.

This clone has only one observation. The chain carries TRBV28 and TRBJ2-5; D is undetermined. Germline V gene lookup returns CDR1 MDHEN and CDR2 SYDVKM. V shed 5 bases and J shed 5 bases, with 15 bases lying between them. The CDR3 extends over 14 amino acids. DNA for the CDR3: TGTGCCAGCAGTCCAGTCAGGACCTGGGAGACCCAGTACTTC. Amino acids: CASSPVRTWETQYF.

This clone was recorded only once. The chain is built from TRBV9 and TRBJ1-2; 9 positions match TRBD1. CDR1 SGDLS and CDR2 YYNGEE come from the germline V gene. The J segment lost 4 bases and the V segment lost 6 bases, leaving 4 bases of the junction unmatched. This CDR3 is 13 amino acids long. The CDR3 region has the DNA TGTGCCAGCAACCGACAGGGGGGCTATGGCTACACCTTC. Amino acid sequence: CASNRQGGYGYTF.

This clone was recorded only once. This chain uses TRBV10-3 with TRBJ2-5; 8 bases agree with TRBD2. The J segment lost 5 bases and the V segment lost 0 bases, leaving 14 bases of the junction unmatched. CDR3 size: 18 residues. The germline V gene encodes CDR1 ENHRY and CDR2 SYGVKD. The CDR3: CAISESGRVSPGGETQYF. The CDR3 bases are TGTGCCATCAGTGAGTCGGGCAGGGTCTCTCCGGGGGGGGAGACCCAGTACTTC.

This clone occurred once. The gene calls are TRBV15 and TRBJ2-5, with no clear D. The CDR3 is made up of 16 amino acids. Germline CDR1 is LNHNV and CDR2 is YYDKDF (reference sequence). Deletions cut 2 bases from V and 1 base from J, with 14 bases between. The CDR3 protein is CATSRLSQSPQETQYF. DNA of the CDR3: TGTGCCACCAGCAGACTTTCCCAGAGCCCCCAAGAGACCCAGTACTTC.

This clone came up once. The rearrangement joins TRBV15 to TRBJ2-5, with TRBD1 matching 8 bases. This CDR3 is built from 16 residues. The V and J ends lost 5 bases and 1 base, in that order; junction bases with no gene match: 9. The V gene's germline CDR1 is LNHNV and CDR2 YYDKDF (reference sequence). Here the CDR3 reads CATSRRQGSAQETQYF. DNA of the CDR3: TGTGCCACCAGCCGTCGACAGGGGTCCGCCCAAGAGACCCAGTACTTC.

Here the CDR3 reads CASKNLETQYF. CDR3 DNA: TGTGCCAGTAAAAATTTAGAGACCCAGTACTTC. V gene TRBV28 combines with J gene TRBJ2-5; D ambiguous. Germline CDR1 MDHEN, CDR2 SYDVKM. V gave up 9 bases and J gave up 4 bases, with 9 bases separating them. The CDR3 extends over 11 amino acids.

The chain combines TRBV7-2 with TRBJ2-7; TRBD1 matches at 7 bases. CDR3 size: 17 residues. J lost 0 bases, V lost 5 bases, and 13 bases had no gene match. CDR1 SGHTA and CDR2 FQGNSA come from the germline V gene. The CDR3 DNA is TGTGCCAGCAGCCGAACCTACTCAGGGGGTAGCTCCTACGAGCAGTACTTC. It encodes CASSRTYSGGSSYEQYF.

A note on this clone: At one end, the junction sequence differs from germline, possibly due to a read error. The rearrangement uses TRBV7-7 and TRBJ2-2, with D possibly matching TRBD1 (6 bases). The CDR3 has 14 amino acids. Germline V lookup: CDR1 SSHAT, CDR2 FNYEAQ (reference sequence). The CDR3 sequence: CASSLGPTGGELFF. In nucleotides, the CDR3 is TGTGCTAGCAGCTTAGGCCCGACAGGCGGGGAGCTGTTTTTT.

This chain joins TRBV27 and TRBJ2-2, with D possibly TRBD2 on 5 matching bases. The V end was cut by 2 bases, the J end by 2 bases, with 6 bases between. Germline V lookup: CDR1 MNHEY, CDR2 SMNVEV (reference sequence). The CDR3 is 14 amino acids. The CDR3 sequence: CASSLTGNTGELFF. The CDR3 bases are TGTGCCAGCAGTTTAACGGGAAACACCGGGGAGCTGTTTTTT.

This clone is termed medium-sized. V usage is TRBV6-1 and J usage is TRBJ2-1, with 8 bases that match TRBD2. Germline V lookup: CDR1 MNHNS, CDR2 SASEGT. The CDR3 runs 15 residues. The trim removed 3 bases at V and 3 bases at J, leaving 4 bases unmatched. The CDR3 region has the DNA TGTGCCAGCAGTGATCAAGCGGGAGTCTACAATGAGCAGTTCTTC. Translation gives CASSDQAGVYNEQFF.

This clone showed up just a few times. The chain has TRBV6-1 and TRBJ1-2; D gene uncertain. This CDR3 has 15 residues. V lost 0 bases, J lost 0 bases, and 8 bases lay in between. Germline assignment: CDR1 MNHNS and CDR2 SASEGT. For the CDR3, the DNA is TGTGCCAGCAGTGAAGCGCTCTCGGCTAACTATGGCTACACCTTC. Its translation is CASSEALSANYGYTF.

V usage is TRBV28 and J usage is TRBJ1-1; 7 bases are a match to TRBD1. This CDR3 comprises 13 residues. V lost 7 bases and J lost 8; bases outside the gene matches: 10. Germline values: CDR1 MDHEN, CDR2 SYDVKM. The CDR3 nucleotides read TGTGCCAGCACCATGGTAGGGGGCACCGAAGCTTTCTTT. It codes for CASTMVGGTEAFF.

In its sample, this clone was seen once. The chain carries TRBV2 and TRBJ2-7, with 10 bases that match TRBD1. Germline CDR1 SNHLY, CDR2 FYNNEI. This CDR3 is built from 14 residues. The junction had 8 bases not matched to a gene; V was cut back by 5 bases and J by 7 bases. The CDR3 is CASSQGQGLNEQYF. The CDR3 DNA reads TGTGCCAGCAGTCAGGGACAGGGGCTTAATGAGCAGTACTTC.